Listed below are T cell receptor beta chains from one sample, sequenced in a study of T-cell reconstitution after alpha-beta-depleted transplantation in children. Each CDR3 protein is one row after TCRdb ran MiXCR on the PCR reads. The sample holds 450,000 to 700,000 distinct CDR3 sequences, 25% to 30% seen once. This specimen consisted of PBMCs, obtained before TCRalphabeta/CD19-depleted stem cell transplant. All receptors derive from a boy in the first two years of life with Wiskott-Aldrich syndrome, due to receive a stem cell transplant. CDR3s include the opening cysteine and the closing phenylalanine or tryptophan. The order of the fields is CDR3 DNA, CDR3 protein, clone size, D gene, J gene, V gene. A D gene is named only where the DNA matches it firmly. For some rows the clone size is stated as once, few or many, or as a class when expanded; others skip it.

cdr3_nt: TGCGCCAGCAGCTTGATGGGACTAGCGGGAGAGACCCAGTACTTC
cdr3_aa: CASSLMGLAGETQYF
clone_size: few
d_call: TRBD2
j_call: TRBJ2-5
v_call: TRBV5-1

cdr3_nt: TGTGCCATCGGGGGCAGGGGGGTCTCAGATACGCAGTATTTT
cdr3_aa: CAIGGRGVSDTQYF
clone_size: .
d_call: .
j_call: TRBJ2-3
v_call: TRBV10-3

cdr3_nt: TGCAGCGTAAGACAGGGGGACCGCAAGCAGTACTTC
cdr3_aa: CSVRQGDRKQYF
clone_size: .
d_call: TRBD1
j_call: TRBJ2-7
v_call: TRBV29-1

cdr3_nt: TGCAGTGCTTCCACCGGGACTAGGGGATCCGGGGAGCTGTTTTTT
cdr3_aa: CSASTGTRGSGELFF
clone_size: few
d_call: TRBD2
j_call: TRBJ2-2
v_call: TRBV20-1

cdr3_nt: TGCGCCAGCAGCTTGGCCACGGATCGTGGCTACACCTTC
cdr3_aa: CASSLATDRGYTF
clone_size: few
d_call: .
j_call: TRBJ1-2
v_call: TRBV5-1

cdr3_nt: TGTGCCAGCAGTCGTGGGACAGTGGGCGAGCAGTACTTC
cdr3_aa: CASSRGTVGEQYF
clone_size: .
d_call: TRBD1
j_call: TRBJ2-7
v_call: TRBV12-3/TRBV12-4

cdr3_nt: TGTGCCATCGGGACTAGCGGGAGCTACGAGCAGTACTTC
cdr3_aa: CAIGTSGSYEQYF
clone_size: .
d_call: TRBD2
j_call: TRBJ2-7
v_call: TRBV25-1

cdr3_nt: TGTGCCAGCACAAGACAGGGCTCTGGAAACACCATATATTTT
cdr3_aa: CASTRQGSGNTIYF
clone_size: .
d_call: TRBD1
j_call: TRBJ1-3
v_call: TRBV2

cdr3_nt: TGTGCCAGCAGCCAAGCGGGACTAGCGGGAGTTGCTGAGCAGTTCTTC
cdr3_aa: CASSQAGLAGVAEQFF
clone_size: .
d_call: TRBD2
j_call: TRBJ2-1
v_call: TRBV14

cdr3_nt: TGCAGTGCTAGAGCGGCGGGCTCCTACAATGAGCAGTTCTTC
cdr3_aa: CSARAAGSYNEQFF
clone_size: few
d_call: .
j_call: TRBJ2-1
v_call: TRBV20-1

cdr3_nt: TGTGCCAGCAGTTACTCTAGCGGGAGCCCCTACAATGAGCAGTTCTTC
cdr3_aa: CASSYSSGSPYNEQFF
clone_size: .
d_call: TRBD2
j_call: TRBJ2-1
v_call: TRBV6-5

cdr3_nt: TGCAGTGCTAGATTGAGGGAAAGGCCGAATACCTACGAGCAGTACTTC
cdr3_aa: CSARLRERPNTYEQYF
clone_size: .
d_call: .
j_call: TRBJ2-7
v_call: TRBV20-1

cdr3_nt: TGTGCCAGCAGCCGACAAGGGAACGAGCAGTACTTC
cdr3_aa: CASSRQGNEQYF
clone_size: few
d_call: .
j_call: TRBJ2-7
v_call: TRBV7-2

cdr3_nt: TGCAGTGCTAGAGCGAGCGGACTCACAGATACGCAGTATTTT
cdr3_aa: CSARASGLTDTQYF
clone_size: .
d_call: .
j_call: TRBJ2-3
v_call: TRBV20-1

cdr3_nt: TGTGCCATCAGTGAGCTGGTGGGAGCGGTTGCCGAGCAGTACTTC
cdr3_aa: CAISELVGAVAEQYF
clone_size: .
d_call: .
j_call: TRBJ2-7
v_call: TRBV10-3

cdr3_nt: TGTGCCAGCAGTTACTCGGGGCCGGGACAGAAGATCCACTTC
cdr3_aa: CASSYSGPGQKIHF
clone_size: .
d_call: TRBD1
j_call: TRBJ2-4
v_call: TRBV6-5

cdr3_nt: TGTGCCATCAGCAGAGGGGTGTTGAGCACCGGGGAGCTGTTTTTT
cdr3_aa: CAISRGVLSTGELFF
clone_size: .
d_call: .
j_call: TRBJ2-2
v_call: TRBV10-3

cdr3_nt: TGTGCCAGCTCACCACCGCCTCCCGGGACAGGGGGCACTGAAGCTTTCTTT
cdr3_aa: CASSPPPPGTGGTEAFF
clone_size: few
d_call: TRBD1
j_call: TRBJ1-1
v_call: TRBV18

cdr3_nt: TGCGCCAGCAGCTTGGGGGCCAGGGATGGCAATGAGCAGTTCTTC
cdr3_aa: CASSLGARDGNEQFF
clone_size: few
d_call: .
j_call: TRBJ2-1
v_call: TRBV5-1

cdr3_nt: TGCAGTGCTACAAGGACAGGGGGCTTTGCGAAGCGACTAGGGGAGCAGTACTTC
cdr3_aa: CSATRTGGFAKRLGEQYF
clone_size: .
d_call: TRBD1
j_call: TRBJ2-7
v_call: TRBV20-1

cdr3_nt: TGTGCCAGCGGACGGGACAGGCTCTCCTACGAGCAGTACTTC
cdr3_aa: CASGRDRLSYEQYF
clone_size: .
d_call: TRBD1
j_call: TRBJ2-7
v_call: TRBV2

cdr3_nt: TGTGCCAGCAGCTTAAGACCGAATAAGGACAATGAGCAGTTCTTC
cdr3_aa: CASSLRPNKDNEQFF
clone_size: few
d_call: .
j_call: TRBJ2-1
v_call: TRBV7-3

cdr3_nt: TGCGCCAGCAGCTTGGCCGGTCTAGCTGGGAACGAGCAGTACTTC
cdr3_aa: CASSLAGLAGNEQYF
clone_size: .
d_call: .
j_call: TRBJ2-7
v_call: TRBV5-1

cdr3_nt: TGTGCCATCAGCCTAGCACTTGACAATGAGCAGTTCTTC
cdr3_aa: CAISLALDNEQFF
clone_size: .
d_call: .
j_call: TRBJ2-1
v_call: TRBV10-3